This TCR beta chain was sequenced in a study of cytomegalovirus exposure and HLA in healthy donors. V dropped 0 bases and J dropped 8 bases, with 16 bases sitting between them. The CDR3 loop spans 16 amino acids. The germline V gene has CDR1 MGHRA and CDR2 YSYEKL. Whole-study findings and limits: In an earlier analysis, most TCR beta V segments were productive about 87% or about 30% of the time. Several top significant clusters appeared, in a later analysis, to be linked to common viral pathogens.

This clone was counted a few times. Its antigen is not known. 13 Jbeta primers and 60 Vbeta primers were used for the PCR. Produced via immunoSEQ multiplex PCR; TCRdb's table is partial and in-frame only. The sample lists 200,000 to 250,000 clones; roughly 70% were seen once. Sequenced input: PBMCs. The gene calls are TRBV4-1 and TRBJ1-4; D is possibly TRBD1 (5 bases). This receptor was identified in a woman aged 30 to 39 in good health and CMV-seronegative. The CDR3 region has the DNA TGCGCCAGCAGCCAAGATCTTATGAGGGGAGGGGAAAAACTGTTTTTT. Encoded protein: CASSQDLMRGGEKLFF.